Following are 21 T cell receptor beta chains from one sample sequenced in a study of OX40 agonist ivuxolimab in advanced cancers. Clones were read by immunoSEQ multiplex PCR, and TCRdb kept only the in-frame ones, dropping some. The sample lists roughly 63,000 clones; 83% were seen once. The sample here was CD4+ or CD8+ T cells sorted from blood, taken in a trial of the OX40 agonist ivuxolimab. The receptor source for this set is an adult with an advanced solid tumor such as melanoma, head and neck, liver or kidney cancer.

This rearrangement joins TRBV4-3 to TRBJ2-7; D is possibly TRBD1 or TRBD2 (5 bases each). V was pared by 4 bases and J by 5 bases, with 18 bases between. From germline, CDR1 is LGHNA and CDR2 YSLEER. The CDR3 runs to 15 residues. The CDR3 DNA sequence: TGCGCCAGCAGCCCTAAGATTGGGACCGGCCACGAGCAGTACTTC. Its translation is CASSPKIGTGHEQYF.

This chain uses TRBV5-1 with TRBJ2-2; 12 positions agree with TRBD1. The CDR3 runs to 15 residues. The germline V gene encodes CDR1 SGHRS and CDR2 YFSETQ. V trimming: 4 bases; J trimming: 5 bases; junction bases outside the gene matches: 3. The CDR3 loop reads CASSPGQGATGELFF. The CDR3 DNA reads TGCGCCAGCAGCCCGGGACAGGGGGCTACCGGGGAGCTGTTTTTT.

The chain carries TRBV30 and TRBJ2-7; D call uncertain. Trimming shortened V by 1 base and J by 5 bases, and 9 bases separated the two germline ends. The germline V gene encodes CDR1 GTSNPN and CDR2 SVGIG (reference sequence). This CDR3 is built from 12 residues. CDR3 DNA: TGTGCCTGGAGTGCCCACCGGGACGAGCAGTACTTC. Translation: CAWSAHRDEQYF.

This clone was seen a few times. The chain recombines TRBV4-2 with TRBJ1-5; D remains unclear. Germline V CDR1 and CDR2: LGHNA, YNFKEQ. The CDR3 is 13 residues long. V lost 0 bases and J 6 bases, leaving 6 bases between the germline ends. DNA of the CDR3: TGTGCCAGCAGCCAAGATTGGACTCAGCCCCAGCATTTT. This gives the protein CASSQDWTQPQHF.

V is TRBV9 and J is TRBJ2-7, with 8 bases identical to TRBD1. The CDR3 loop spans 18 amino acids. The germline V gene encodes CDR1 SGDLS and CDR2 YYNGEE. Trimming took 0 bases from V and 1 from J; bases not matched to a gene: 12. Here the CDR3 DNA reads TGTGCCAGCAGCGTAGGGACAGGGTCCTCTTTTTCGTCCTACGAGCAGTACTTC. Translating gives CASSVGTGSSFSSYEQYF.

This clone was observed a single time. The chain combines TRBV11-1 with TRBJ2-1, with 7 bases that match TRBD2. The CDR3 contains 18 residues. V shed 5 bases and J 3 bases; nucleotides not matched to a gene: 16. Germline CDR1 and CDR2: SGHAT and FQDESV (reference sequence). The CDR3 DNA reads TGTGCCAGCAGCCTCGTTTACGGCGGGGGAATGGGCTACAATGAGCAGTTCTTC. Its translation: CASSLVYGGGMGYNEQFF.

The chain uses TRBV7-9 and TRBJ2-3, with a weak D call TRBD1 (6 bases). The CDR3 extends over 15 amino acids. From germline, CDR1 is SEHNR and CDR2 FQNEAQ (reference sequence). The ends were cut back, 1 base at V and 1 base at J, with 9 bases in the middle. The CDR3 spells CASSLEGHRTDTQYF. CDR3 DNA: TGTGCCAGCAGCTTAGAGGGACATCGCACAGATACGCAGTATTTT. The variable domain in full, with the rest retrieved from reference TRBV7-9 and TRBJ2-3, is DTGVSQNPRHKITKRGQNVTFRCDPISEHNRLYWYRQTLGQGPEFLTYFQNEAQLEKSRLLSDRFSAERPKGSFSTLEIQRTEQGDSAMYLCASSLEGHRTDTQYFGPGTRLTVL.

A note on this clone: The sample contains more than one DNA sequence encoding this CDR3. J is TRBJ2-7 and V is TRBV30; 7 bases match TRBD1. The trim removed 1 base at V and 4 bases at J, leaving 1 base unmatched. The CDR3 covers 12 residues. Per germline, CDR1 GTSNPN and CDR2 SVGIG (reference sequence). CDR3: CAWSGQGYEQYF. CDR3 DNA sequence: TGTGCCTGGAGTGGACAGGGTTACGAGCAGTACTTC.

The rearrangement uses TRBV10-3 and TRBJ2-1, with D possibly matching TRBD1 (5 bases). The V gene's germline CDR1 is ENHRY and CDR2 SYGVKD. V dropped 3 bases and J dropped 8 bases, with 8 bases sitting between them. This CDR3 comprises 12 residues. The CDR3 here is CAISERGDEQFF. CDR3 in DNA: TGTGCCATCAGTGAAAGGGGTGATGAGCAGTTCTTC.

The chain has TRBV28 and TRBJ2-7, with D unclear. The CDR3 extends over 12 amino acids. The ends were cut back, 6 bases at V and 7 bases at J, with 13 bases in the middle. Germline V CDR1 and CDR2: MDHEN, SYDVKM. CDR3 protein: CASRVGLLEQYF. The CDR3 DNA reads TGTGCCAGCAGGGTGGGCCTCCTTGAGCAGTACTTC.

The chain carries TRBV19 and TRBJ2-7; perhaps TRBD1 as D (6 bases). V lost 7 bases and J lost 7, with 23 bases in between. CDR1 is LNHDA and CDR2 is SQIVND in the germline V gene (reference sequence). The CDR3 extends over 15 amino acids. The CDR3 DNA sequence: TGTGCCAGTATTCCCCCCGGGACACCGGACGGGGAGCAGTACTTC. Translation gives CASIPPGTPDGEQYF.

The chain combines TRBV9 with TRBJ1-3; 11 bases agree with TRBD1. The length of the CDR3 is 17 residues. CDR1 is SGDLS and CDR2 is YYNGEE in the germline V gene. Trimming removed 0 bases from V and 6 bases from J; junction bases left unmatched: 8. CDR3 protein: CASSVAGQGAEVNTIYF. The CDR3 DNA sequence: TGTGCCAGCAGCGTAGCAGGACAGGGGGCGGAGGTAAACACCATATATTTT.

The CDR3, as DNA: TGTGCCAGCAGCTTAGGAGGGCAGGGGAGGGAGACCCAGTACTTC. This gives the protein CASSLGGQGRETQYF. This chain connects TRBV7-2 to TRBJ2-5; TRBD1 or TRBD2 may be the D gene (6 bases each). Germline CDR1 SGHTA, CDR2 FQGNSA. Trimming removed 1 base from V and 5 bases from J, with 14 bases in between. The CDR3 extends over 15 amino acids.

V gene TRBV15 combines with J gene TRBJ2-7; D is unresolved. Looked up from germline, CDR1 is LNHNV and CDR2 is YYDKDF (reference sequence). V lost 0 bases, J lost 5 bases, and 17 bases lay in between. The CDR3 is 16 amino acids. This chain's CDR3 is CATSRDSTQRIDEQYF. The CDR3 DNA reads as TGTGCCACCAGCAGAGATTCTACCCAAAGGATCGACGAGCAGTACTTC.

The chain links TRBV6-6 to TRBJ2-1, with 8 bases aligning to TRBD2. The CDR3 runs 14 residues. The germline CDR1 and CDR2 sequences are MNHNY and SVGAGI (reference sequence). V lost 5 bases, J lost 9 bases, and 9 bases stayed unmatched. CDR3 protein: CASSPSGGSGEQFF. The CDR3 DNA sequence: TGTGCCAGCAGTCCAAGCGGGGGTTCGGGTGAGCAGTTCTTC.

This clone was counted once. The chain employs TRBV7-6 and TRBJ2-2; no definite D call. Trimming left V 3 bases short and J 2 bases short, with 7 bases between. The germline gives CDR1 SGHVS, CDR2 FNYEAQ. This CDR3 contains 14 residues. CDR3 DNA sequence: TGTGCCAGCAGCTTGCCGGCTAACACCGGGGAGCTGTTTTTT. Encoded protein: CASSLPANTGELFF.

This clone was observed a single time. This sequence joins TRBV19 and TRBJ1-1; D is possibly TRBD1 (6 bases). V was clipped by 1 base and J by 4 bases, with 16 bases between them. In germline, CDR1 is LNHDA, CDR2 SQIVND (reference sequence). This CDR3 contains 16 residues. The CDR3 DNA reads TGTGCCAGTAGTATAGCCCTACAGGGAAGATCCACTGAAGCTTTCTTT. It specifies CASSIALQGRSTEAFF.

The chain joins TRBV5-1 to TRBJ2-3; 11 bases match TRBD2. The germline CDR1 and CDR2 sequences are SGHRS and YFSETQ. CDR3 length: 18 residues. Trimming at V came to 2 bases and at J to 1 base, leaving 9 bases not matched to a gene. The CDR3 DNA is TGCGCCAGCAGCTTTGTGACTAGCGGGGAGTTCGGCACAGATACGCAGTATTTT. Protein sequence: CASSFVTSGEFGTDTQYF.

The chain joins TRBV29-1 to TRBJ2-5; weak D call: TRBD1 (6 bases). The germline V gene has CDR1 SQVTM and CDR2 ANQGSEA. The V and J ends lost 3 bases and 3 bases respectively, with 20 bases between them. This CDR3 spans 16 amino acids. CDR3: CSVEGSSMTGKETQYF. The CDR3, as DNA: TGCAGCGTTGAGGGCTCTTCAATGACAGGCAAAGAGACCCAGTACTTC.

The chain uses TRBV18 and TRBJ2-4; 8 bases line up with TRBD1. V lost 1 base to trimming and J lost 6 bases; unmatched junction nucleotides: 8. The CDR3 spans 16 residues. Germline CDR1 and CDR2: KGHSH and LQKENI. As DNA, the CDR3 is TGTGCCAGCTCACCACGGGACAGGCTTGGGGCAAACATTCAGTACTTC. Translation: CASSPRDRLGANIQYF.

This clone was seen once. For the CDR3, the DNA is TGTGCCAGTATCCAGACTAAAGATCATAATTCACCCCTCCACTTT. As protein: CASIQTKDHNSPLHF. The rearrangement joins TRBV19 to TRBJ1-6; D gene unclear. CDR3 length equals 15 residues. Trimming removed 7 bases at V and 5 bases at J, with 15 bases between. The germline CDR1 and CDR2 sequences are LNHDA and SQIVND (reference sequence). The entire variable domain, with the rest obtained from reference TRBV19 and TRBJ1-6, is as follows: DGGITQSPKYLFRKEGQNVTLSCEQNLNHDAMYWYRQDPGQGLRLIYYSQIVNDFQKGDIAEGYSVSREKKESFPLTVTSAQKNPTAFYLCASIQTKDHNSPLHFGNGTRLTVT.